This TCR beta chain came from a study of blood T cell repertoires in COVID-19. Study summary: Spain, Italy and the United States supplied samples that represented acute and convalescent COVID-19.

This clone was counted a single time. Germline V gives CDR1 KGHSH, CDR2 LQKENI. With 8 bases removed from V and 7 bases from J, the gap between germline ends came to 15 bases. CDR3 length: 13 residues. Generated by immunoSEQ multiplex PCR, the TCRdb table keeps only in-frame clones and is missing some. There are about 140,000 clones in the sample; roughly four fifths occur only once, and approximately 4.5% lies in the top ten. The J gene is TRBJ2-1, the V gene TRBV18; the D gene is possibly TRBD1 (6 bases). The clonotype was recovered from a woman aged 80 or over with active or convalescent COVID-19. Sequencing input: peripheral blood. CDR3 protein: CASGWGLGNEQFF. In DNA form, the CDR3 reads TGTGCCAGCGGCTGGGGGCTTGGGAATGAGCAGTTCTTC.